A selection of T cell receptor beta chains follows, all from one sample in a study of T cell responses to AZD1222 COVID-19 vaccine. Some clones are missing from TCRdb's copy, which holds only in-frame ones; the method was immunoSEQ multiplex PCR. The data show about 82,000 clones, around 90% seen once. Sequencing was performed on peripheral blood, taken on day 0 of AZD1222 vaccination. All receptors come from an adult in good health. CDR3s leave out the opening cysteine and the closing phenylalanine or tryptophan.

v_call: TRBV27
j_call: TRBJ1-1
cdr3_aa: ASSRRGGENTEAF

v_call: TRBV7-2
j_call: TRBJ1-1
cdr3_aa: ASSPPTQGLNTEAF

v_call: TRBV7-9
j_call: TRBJ1-1
cdr3_aa: ASSLVVGDTEAF

v_call: TRBV10-1
j_call: TRBJ2-1
cdr3_aa: ASSVGAPGDEQF

v_call: TRBV2
j_call: TRBJ1-2
cdr3_aa: ASSEAADPNYGYT

v_call: TRBV29-1
j_call: TRBJ2-7
cdr3_aa: SVLLRYSYEQY

v_call: TRBV4-1
j_call: TRBJ1-2
cdr3_aa: ASSLIVTNYGYT

v_call: TRBV6-2/TRBV6-3
j_call: TRBJ1-1
cdr3_aa: ASSLGTEAF

v_call: TRBV30
j_call: TRBJ1-2
cdr3_aa: AWSAGPVRSYGYT

v_call: TRBV5-1
j_call: TRBJ1-1
cdr3_aa: ASSLGPMNTEAF

v_call: TRBV7-2
j_call: TRBJ1-5
cdr3_aa: ASSLGIRGMDRNQPQH

v_call: TRBV28
j_call: TRBJ2-7
cdr3_aa: ASSFAASYYEQY

v_call: TRBV10-3
j_call: TRBJ1-5
cdr3_aa: AISESGQTNQPQH

v_call: TRBV9
j_call: TRBJ1-3
cdr3_aa: ASSVGEGAGNTIY

v_call: TRBV12-5
j_call: TRBJ1-4
cdr3_aa: ASGLFGVGEKLF

v_call: TRBV13
j_call: TRBJ1-6
cdr3_aa: ASSPGSRGAGNSPLH

v_call: TRBV4-3
j_call: TRBJ1-3
cdr3_aa: ASSSGYSGNTIY

v_call: TRBV9
j_call: TRBJ1-2
cdr3_aa: ASSVQNPGQGQGYT

v_call: TRBV25-1
j_call: TRBJ1-1
cdr3_aa: ASSHRTGESEAF

v_call: TRBV4-3
j_call: TRBJ1-5
cdr3_aa: ASSPRVGQPQH

v_call: TRBV5-8
j_call: TRBJ2-1
cdr3_aa: ASSTTGTGYNEQF

v_call: TRBV19
j_call: TRBJ1-1
cdr3_aa: ASSMTGGNTEAF

v_call: TRBV5-1
j_call: TRBJ1-2
cdr3_aa: ASQNGQTNYGYT

v_call: TRBV7-9
j_call: TRBJ1-2
cdr3_aa: ASSSPNRGVEGYT

v_call: TRBV25-1
j_call: TRBJ1-1
cdr3_aa: ASSAGGTEAF

v_call: TRBV12-3/TRBV12-4
j_call: TRBJ1-2
cdr3_aa: ASKRTAYGYT

v_call: TRBV6-5
j_call: TRBJ1-2
cdr3_aa: ASSQNTRIDGYT

v_call: TRBV9
j_call: TRBJ1-2
cdr3_aa: ASSVAGDYGYT

v_call: TRBV4-1
j_call: TRBJ1-1
cdr3_aa: ASSPSGQGRGTEAF

v_call: TRBV27
j_call: TRBJ2-7
cdr3_aa: ASSGWQGAYEQY

v_call: TRBV11-2
j_call: TRBJ2-2
cdr3_aa: ASSLVGSSGGNTGELF

v_call: TRBV14
j_call: TRBJ1-2
cdr3_aa: ASSPRTVYGYT

v_call: TRBV3-1/TRBV3-2
j_call: TRBJ2-1
cdr3_aa: ASRGSGGSDEQF

v_call: TRBV5-8
j_call: TRBJ2-5
cdr3_aa: ASSLEGRGAQY

v_call: TRBV6-4
j_call: TRBJ1-5
cdr3_aa: ASSDKPNQPQH

v_call: TRBV27
j_call: TRBJ1-5
cdr3_aa: ASSPRQGRDQPQH

v_call: TRBV7-2
j_call: TRBJ2-7
cdr3_aa: ASSLADRGYEQY

v_call: TRBV15
j_call: TRBJ1-5
cdr3_aa: ATSRNRGTSNQPQH

v_call: TRBV5-1
j_call: TRBJ1-3
cdr3_aa: ASSSTGSGNTIY

v_call: TRBV27
j_call: TRBJ2-2
cdr3_aa: ASSTKYRGNGELF

v_call: TRBV6-2/TRBV6-3
j_call: TRBJ1-5
cdr3_aa: ASSQTGVSNQPQH

v_call: TRBV18
j_call: TRBJ1-2
cdr3_aa: ASSPSPDTANYGYT

v_call: TRBV6-6
j_call: TRBJ1-1
cdr3_aa: ASSSRGDTEAF

v_call: TRBV3-1/TRBV3-2
j_call: TRBJ2-5
cdr3_aa: ASSPSGEETQY

v_call: TRBV2
j_call: TRBJ1-2
cdr3_aa: ASTGFRSGYT

v_call: TRBV30
j_call: TRBJ2-2
cdr3_aa: AWSVLGGGDTGELF

v_call: TRBV27
j_call: TRBJ1-5
cdr3_aa: ASGSLGNQPQH

v_call: TRBV11-1
j_call: TRBJ1-2
cdr3_aa: ASSLMGTHGYT

v_call: TRBV6-1
j_call: TRBJ1-5
cdr3_aa: ASSSGGIGSQH

v_call: TRBV3-1/TRBV3-2
j_call: TRBJ1-5
cdr3_aa: ASSQAGWPQH

v_call: TRBV4-3
j_call: TRBJ1-4
cdr3_aa: ASSLNYGAPNEKLF

v_call: TRBV27
j_call: TRBJ2-2
cdr3_aa: ASSPPGQGLYTGELF